The TCR beta chain described here comes from a study of Ad26.COV2.S vaccination and SARS-CoV-2 variants. Libraries were prepared by immunoSEQ multiplex PCR; TCRdb keeps only in-frame clonotypes and omits some of them. The sample contains around 450,000 clones, 90% of which appear only once. Germline V gives CDR1 MNHEY, CDR2 SMNVEV (reference sequence). V lost 6 bases and J lost 3, with 20 bases in between. The CDR3 contains 16 residues. Sample treatment: 15 to 20 received Ad26.COV2.S at low or high dose, single or two shots; about 5 received placebo; per-sample allocation not given. On day 63 after the first injection, vaccine and placebo recipients gave samples. Cohort 1b enrolled adults aged 18-55 years in Boston.

Sequencing was performed on peripheral blood, taken in a trial of Ad26.COV2.S vaccine versus placebo. This clonotype originated in a person aged 18 to 59 who received the Ad26.COV2.S COVID-19 vaccine or a placebo. The genes are TRBV27 and TRBJ2-5, with a possible D match to TRBD1 (6 bases). The CDR3 sequence is CASRKATDSKKETQYF. DNA for the CDR3: TGTGCCAGCAGAAAAGCCACGGACAGCAAAAAAGAGACCCAGTACTTC.